This TCR beta chain was sequenced during a study of neurological immune-mediated disorders. This CDR3 is built from 17 residues. Germline-derived CDR1 and CDR2 are SGHTA and FQGNSA. J gave up 4 bases and V 5 bases, and 12 bases lay outside the gene matches. Sorted libraries were derived from approximately 990,000 CD4+ or CD8+ T cells. Study outcomes and limitations: The most TCR clonal expansion was seen in HTLV-1-associated myelopathy, and the least was seen in multiple sclerosis, which fell below healthy controls. Because no CDR3 amino acid sequences were shared across subjects by expanded clones, private repertoires were suggested in all groups.

This clonotype was seen at least ten times. Its cognate antigen is unknown. In each sequencing run, over 180 million TCR-beta sequences were generated from 15-18 subjects. TCRdb re-derived calls from the 5' RACE reads in MiXCR, one entry per CDR3 protein. The sample has tens of thousands of distinct CDR3 sequences, over 5% seen once. The TCR originated in a man aged 18 to 35 in good health. The chain is built from TRBV7-2 and TRBJ2-3, with 10 bases lining up with TRBD2. The sequencing input was CD8+ T cells from blood. CDR3 sequence reads: CASSPYPSGGEADTQYF. CDR3 DNA: TGTGCCAGCAGCCCCTACCCGAGCGGGGGGGAAGCAGATACGCAGTATTTT. The full variable domain, completed using reference TRBV7-2 and TRBJ2-3, is GAGVSQSPSNKVTEKGKDVELRCDPISGHTALYWYRQSLGQGLEFLIYFQGNSAPDKSGLPSDRFSAERTGGSVSTLTIQRTQQEDSAVYLCASSPYPSGGEADTQYFGPGTRLTVL.